The T cell receptor (beta chain) described here comes from a study of PD-1 blockade in mismatch repair-deficient tumors. Across the study: Patients had around twelve mismatch repair-deficient cancer types, all previously treated and progressing.

This CDR3 region has 14 residues. The germline CDR1 and CDR2 sequences are MGHDK and SYGVNS. Trimming took 4 bases from V and 1 from J, leaving 10 bases between them. The data were produced by immunoSEQ multiplex PCR, yet TCRdb's version contains in-frame clones alone and is incomplete. The top ten hold about 6% of the sample, which has tens of thousands of clones, roughly 80% seen once. This clone was counted a few times. The rearrangement joins TRBV25-1 to TRBJ1-1; D call uncertain. The sequence derives from an adult with mismatch repair-deficient cancer. The sample consisted of peripheral blood, taken 44 weeks after starting pembrolizumab. CDR3 coding DNA: TGTGCCAGCAGTGTGGCCACCGCGAACACTGAAGCTTTCTTT. Encoded protein: CASSVATANTEAFF.